This T cell receptor (beta chain) appears in the sequencing data of a study of OX40 agonist ivuxolimab in advanced cancers. With respect to the entire study: The costimulatory receptor OX40 (CD134) was targeted by ivuxolimab, a fully human IgG2 agonistic monoclonal antibody. Intravenous ivuxolimab was administered to patients every 2 weeks at six dose levels: 0.01, 0.1, 0.3, 1.5, 3 and 10 mg/kg. Of the 52 patients in dose escalation, 19 had hepatocellular carcinoma, some 15 had melanoma, 9 had renal cell carcinoma and 9 had head and neck cancer. A male proportion of 82.7% and a mean age of 60 years, ranging from roughly 23 to 85, were recorded for the dose-escalation cohort. Patients were allowed to have had prior anti-PD-1, anti-PD-L1 or anti-CTLA-4 therapy, and around 40% of the dose-escalation patients had previously received checkpoint inhibitors. Partial responses occurred in three dose-escalation patients, of whom one had hepatocellular carcinoma and two had cutaneous melanoma. Peripheral TCRbeta sequencing was intended to test whether TCR sequence diversity was altered and clonal T-cell expansion was caused by ivuxolimab. The paper reports the monotherapy dose-escalation portion (N of about 56 patients) of the phase I ivuxolimab trial. Results and caveats for the whole study, not just this receptor: Low levels of normalized T-cell clonal expansion were also shown by some nonresponding patients. The antigen specificity of the peripheral T cells that underwent clonal expansion was not determined. At doses of 0.1 to 3.0 mg/kg, clonal expansion of both CD4+ and CD8+ blood T cells was observed from baseline to week 6. After ivuxolimab, CD8+ T cells had more expanded clones than CD4+ T cells on average. In the 0.1-3.0 mg/kg groups, partial responders were among the patients with the lowest normalized peripheral clonal expansion, particularly in CD8+ T cells.

Including the terminal cysteine and phenylalanine, the CDR3 comprises 16 residues. Only the CDR3 part of the read is kept: 48 bases, read in frame from the first base. V sheds 0 bases and J sheds 4 bases, leaving 16 bases between their ends. The germline V gene (reference sequence) yields MNHEY for CDR1 and SMNVEV for CDR2. The trial excluded patients who had a history of autoimmune disease or who were on systemic immunosuppression. Peripheral blood for TCR sequencing was collected from all dose cohorts at baseline, on cycle 4 day 1, and on cycle 7 day 1. Samples came from an open-label, multicenter, first-in-human phase I dose-escalation trial of ivuxolimab. Adults with locally advanced or metastatic melanoma, renal cell carcinoma, hepatocellular carcinoma or head and neck squamous cell carcinoma were enrolled in the trial. Before TCR sequencing, CD4+ T cells and CD8+ T cells from peripheral blood were sorted into separate populations.

With respect to this clone: Its antigen is not yet known. Base qualities are not recorded, but no much larger clone differs from it by a single base.

Genomic DNA was isolated from the sorted cells so that the TCRbeta CDR3 region could be sequenced. The immunoSEQ Assay was used to sequence the TCRbeta CDR3 regions. Sourced from immuneACCESS, this table was stored by TCRdb with only in-frame sequences that have V and J called. A share of the clones is absent; for the studies checked, an unresolved V gene accounts for under half, and the remainder has no known explanation. This sample has 78,000 or so clones in its table, and roughly nine tenths of those were observed once. Roughly 10% of the sample belongs to the ten largest clones. The chain is made from TRBV27 and TRBJ2-7; the D gene is possibly TRBD1 or TRBD2, with 5 bases matching each. This clonotype was obtained from an adult with an advanced solid tumor such as melanoma, head and neck, liver or kidney cancer. The source material was CD4+ or CD8+ T cells sorted from blood, sampled in a trial of the OX40 agonist ivuxolimab. The sequenced DNA is TGTGCCAGCAGTTTATCGTTGGGGGACCTCCCATACGAGCAGTACTTC. This is translated as CASSLSLGDLPYEQYF.